These 29 T cell receptor beta chains were sequenced from one sample in a study of Graves' ophthalmopathy and Graves' hyperthyroidism. The TCR beta CDR3 regions underwent amplification from RNA transcripts. The authors performed first-round RT-PCR with HTBI primers and then a second-round multiplex PCR. One entry per CDR3 protein, called by TCRdb with MiXCR from the multiplex PCR reads. The sample has 200,000 to 250,000 distinct CDR3 sequences; 20% to 25% are singletons. The sample comprised peripheral blood. These receptors originate from a woman aged 45-60 years with Graves' ophthalmopathy.

This clonotype has ten or more counts. The chain uses TRBV12-3 or TRBV12-4 and TRBJ2-7; 9 nucleotides align to TRBD2. V lost 3 bases to trimming and J lost 5 bases; unmatched junction nucleotides: 8. CDR3 length: 15 residues. The CDR3 loop reads CASSLVASGKDEQYF. Written as DNA, the CDR3 is TGTGCCAGCAGTTTGGTGGCTAGCGGGAAAGACGAGCAGTACTTC.

The table lists this clonotype with many counts. J is TRBJ2-7 and V is TRBV27, with D maybe TRBD1 (6 bases). Germline V lookup: CDR1 MNHEY, CDR2 SMNVEV (reference sequence). Trimming removed 0 bases at V and 1 base at J, with 7 bases between. This CDR3 has 14 amino acids. CDR3 sequence: CASSLSDRSYEQYF. CDR3 coding DNA: TGTGCCAGCAGTTTATCGGACAGATCCTACGAGCAGTACTTC.

This clonotype was seen repeatedly, ten times or more. The chain carries TRBV12-3 or TRBV12-4 and TRBJ2-7, with 10 bases aligning to TRBD2. The CDR3 extends over 14 amino acids. Trimming at V came to 6 bases and at J to 1 base, leaving 3 bases not matched to a gene. This CDR3 reads CASSETSGSYEQYF. The CDR3, as DNA: TGTGCCAGCAGCGAGACTAGCGGGTCCTACGAGCAGTACTTC.

This clonotype was seen many times. The rearrangement links TRBV19 to TRBJ2-2; TRBD2 matches at 13 bases. V gave up 4 bases and J gave up 5 bases; unmatched junction bases: 10. Looked up from germline, CDR1 is LNHDA and CDR2 is SQIVND (reference sequence). This CDR3 is 18 amino acids long. The DNA of the CDR3 is TGTGCCAGTAGTACAAAACTAGCGGGAGGGCCGAGGACCGGGGAGCTGTTTTTT. The encoded protein is CASSTKLAGGPRTGELFF.

The chain carries TRBV7-8 and TRBJ2-5; tentatively, D is TRBD2 (6 bases). The CDR3 is made up of 14 amino acids. CDR1 is SGHVS, CDR2 FQNEAQ, per germline. V was trimmed by 1 base and J by 4 bases, leaving 10 bases between them. CDR3 sequence (DNA): TGTGCCAGCAGCTTAGTCAGGCGGGGAGAGACCCAGTACTTC. Translation: CASSLVRRGETQYF. Filled out from reference TRBV7-8 and TRBJ2-5, the complete variable domain reads GAGVSQSPRYKVAKRGQDVALRCDPISGHVSLFWYQQALGQGPEFLTYFQNEAQLDKSGLPSDRFFAERPEGSVSTLKIQRTQQEDSAVYLCASSLVRRGETQYFGPGTRLLVL.

There are many counts of this clonotype. This chain uses TRBV28 with TRBJ2-7; TRBD2 is a possible D gene (7 bases). Per the germline V gene, CDR1 is MDHEN and CDR2 is SYDVKM. The CDR3 length is 15 residues. V was shortened by 6 bases and J by 0 bases, with 15 bases between the two germline ends. DNA for the CDR3: TGTGCCAGCAGCCGACGGGGGGCGAGCTCCTACGAGCAGTACTTC. Translated: CASSRRGASSYEQYF. The full variable domain, in which reference TRBV28 and TRBJ2-7 provide the parts outside the CDR3, is DVKVTQSSRYLVKRTGEKVFLECVQDMDHENMFWYRQDPGLGLRLIYFSYDVKMKEKGDIPEGYSVSREKKERFSLILESASTNQTSMYLCASSRRGASSYEQYFGPGTRLTVT.

V is TRBV27 and J is TRBJ2-7; D perhaps matches TRBD1 (6 bases). This CDR3 has 14 amino acids. Trimming took off 2 bases at V and 3 bases at J, with 11 bases between the two ends. CDR1 MNHEY and CDR2 SMNVEV come from the germline V gene (reference sequence). The CDR3 loop reads CASSLGDMLYEQYF. The CDR3, as DNA: TGTGCCAGCAGTTTAGGGGACATGCTCTACGAGCAGTACTTC.

Comment on this clonotype: A clone one base away is much larger, so this may be a read error. The chain carries TRBV5-6 and TRBJ1-3; D may be TRBD1 (5 bases). The CDR3 runs 16 residues. Germline lookup yields CDR1 SGHDT and CDR2 YYEEEE. The CDR3 region is CAISLGLLDSGNTIYF. CDR3 nucleotide sequence: TGTGCCATCAGCTTGGGGCTCCTAGACTCTGGAAACACCATATATTTT.

At least ten counts were recorded for this clonotype. The chain uses TRBV29-1 and TRBJ2-7, with 10 positions matching TRBD1. The germline V gene has CDR1 SQVTM and CDR2 ANQGSEA. This CDR3 has 14 residues. The V and J ends lost 6 bases and 7 bases, in that order; junction bases with no gene match: 12. CDR3 sequence (DNA): TGCAGCGTCCGAACCAGGACAGGGGGGGGAGAGCAGTACTTC. The encoded protein is CSVRTRTGGGEQYF.

This clonotype was seen at least ten times. V is TRBV6-2 or TRBV6-3 and J is TRBJ1-5; D possibly corresponds to TRBD1 (6 bases). Germline-derived CDR1 and CDR2 are MNHEY and SVGEGT. The ends were cut back, 5 bases at V and 1 base at J, with 21 bases in the middle. The CDR3 loop spans 18 amino acids. CDR3 sequence reads: CASSHHTGGGGSNQPQHF. The CDR3 coding sequence is TGTGCCAGCAGTCACCACACGGGGGGCGGTGGAAGCAATCAGCCCCAGCATTTT.

In its sample, this clonotype was seen many times. The V call is TRBV29-1, the J call TRBJ2-2, with no clear D. Germline V gene sequence: CDR1 SQVTM, CDR2 ANQGSEA. CDR3 length: 13 residues. Trimming removed 5 bases from V and 0 bases from J, with 7 bases in between. The DNA of the CDR3 is TGCAGCGTTCGACAAACGAACACCGGGGAGCTGTTTTTT. It yields the protein CSVRQTNTGELFF.

This clonotype was observed many times. The rearrangement links TRBV30 to TRBJ1-6; possible D gene TRBD1, 5 bases. CDR3 length: 15 residues. Germline lookup yields CDR1 GTSNPN and CDR2 SVGIG (reference sequence). The ends were cut back, 2 bases at V and 7 bases at J, with 15 bases in the middle. The CDR3 DNA follows: TGTGCCTGGAGTAGACAGAAAGGGACCAATTCACCCCTCCACTTT. As protein: CAWSRQKGTNSPLHF.

This clonotype appeared many times. The chain has TRBV6-1 and TRBJ1-5; the D gene is possibly TRBD1 (5 bases). CDR1 MNHNS and CDR2 SASEGT come from the germline V gene. CDR3 length equals 15 residues. Trimming pared 3 bases from V and 2 bases from J, leaving 11 bases between. CDR3 sequence: CASSEGSGRNQPQHF. In nucleotides, the CDR3 is TGTGCCAGCAGTGAGGGTTCAGGGCGCAATCAGCCCCAGCATTTT.

This clonotype was seen repeatedly, ten times or more. The CDR3 DNA reads as TGCAGCGTTGGCGGACAGCAGGGCCACGAGCAGTACTTC. Protein product: CSVGGQQGHEQYF. The rearrangement joins TRBV29-1 to TRBJ2-7; weak D call: TRBD1 (6 bases). This CDR3 comprises 13 residues. Germline loops: CDR1 SQVTM, CDR2 ANQGSEA. V was cut by 4 bases and J by 5 bases, with 15 bases left in between.

This clonotype was picked up many times. The V gene is TRBV12-3 or TRBV12-4, the J gene TRBJ1-2; D may be TRBD1 (6 bases). The V end lost 5 bases, the J end lost 2 bases, and 9 bases lay between the germline ends. CDR3 length: 13 residues. The CDR3 coding sequence is TGTGCCAGCAGTATCGACAGGAACTATGGCTACACCTTC. Its translation: CASSIDRNYGYTF.

The CDR3 DNA reads TGTGCCAGCAGCTTTGGGACAGGGGGCGAGGAGACCCAGTACTTC. Its translation: CASSFGTGGEETQYF. The V call is TRBV7-2, the J call TRBJ2-5, with 12 positions matching TRBD1. The CDR3 is made up of 15 amino acids. Trimming took 3 bases from V and 5 from J; bases not matched to a gene: 4. Per germline, CDR1 SGHTA and CDR2 FQGNSA.

The chain has TRBV2 and TRBJ1-2; D call uncertain. CDR1 and CDR2 (germline): SNHLY, FYNNEI. The CDR3 runs to 16 residues. The ends were cut back, 2 bases at V and 10 bases at J, with 23 bases in the middle. CDR3 residues: CASSELADYTSGDYTF. The CDR3 coding sequence is TGTGCCAGCAGTGAATTGGCAGACTATACATCTGGGGACTACACCTTC.

This clonotype has ten or more counts. The chain has TRBV20-1 and TRBJ2-3; 11 positions agree with TRBD2. The CDR3 length is 17 residues. Per the germline V gene, CDR1 is DFQATT and CDR2 is SNEGSKA (reference sequence). V lost 1 base and J lost 3; bases outside the gene matches: 9. The CDR3, as DNA: TGCAGTGCTAGAGGGATACTAGCGGGAGCGAAGACAGATACGCAGTATTTT. Translation gives CSARGILAGAKTDTQYF.

This clonotype was counted at least ten times. The chain combines TRBV30 with TRBJ1-5, with no clear D. Trimming removed 0 bases from V and 3 bases from J, with 6 bases in between. The CDR3 length is 13 residues. CDR1 and CDR2 (germline): GTSNPN, SVGIG (reference sequence). The chain's CDR3 is CAWSVNPNQPQHF. DNA for the CDR3: TGTGCCTGGAGTGTAAACCCCAATCAGCCCCAGCATTTT.

Many counts were recorded for this clonotype. J is TRBJ2-7 and V is TRBV4-2, with D maybe TRBD2 (6 bases). The V gene lost 0 bases and the J gene lost 0 bases, with 12 bases spanning the gap. CDR1 and CDR2 (germline): LGHNA, YNFKEQ. The CDR3 is 16 amino acids. CDR3 sequence: CASSQDTAGLSYEQYF. Written as DNA, the CDR3 is TGTGCCAGCAGCCAAGACACGGCGGGACTCTCCTACGAGCAGTACTTC.

The V call is TRBV30, the J call TRBJ2-7, with 7 positions matching TRBD2. The CDR3 totals 17 residues. The J segment lost 4 bases and the V segment lost 2 bases, leaving 17 bases of the junction unmatched. The V gene's germline CDR1 is GTSNPN and CDR2 SVGIG (reference sequence). This CDR3 is CAWSLASWAGAVYEQYF. In DNA, the CDR3 is TGTGCCTGGAGTTTGGCCTCCTGGGCGGGAGCGGTTTACGAGCAGTACTTC.

This chain links TRBV10-3 with TRBJ1-2, with D possibly matching TRBD1 (5 bases). Germline loops: CDR1 ENHRY, CDR2 SYGVKD. V gave up 2 bases and J gave up 2 bases, with 9 bases separating them. The CDR3 totals 14 residues. CDR3 DNA sequence: TGTGCCATCAGTGAGGACAGAAAGAACTATGGCTACACCTTC. Translated: CAISEDRKNYGYTF.

This clonotype was seen ten or more times. The chain combines TRBV2 with TRBJ2-7; D is ambiguous. Germline CDR1 and CDR2: SNHLY and FYNNEI. The length of the CDR3 is 13 residues. The V end was cut by 4 bases, the J end by 3 bases, with 10 bases between. The CDR3 DNA reads as TGTGCCAGCAGTGGGAAGGGCGGCTACGAGCAGTACTTC. It translates to CASSGKGGYEQYF.

In its sample, this clonotype was seen many times. V is TRBV28 and J is TRBJ2-7; D ambiguous. V was pared by 6 bases and J by 0 bases, with 12 bases between. CDR1 and CDR2 from the germline V gene are MDHEN and SYDVKM. The CDR3 runs to 14 residues. Written as DNA, the CDR3 is TGTGCCAGCAGCCTGCCGGCGGTCTCCTACGAGCAGTACTTC. This encodes CASSLPAVSYEQYF.

The chain employs TRBV20-1 and TRBJ1-2; D may be TRBD1 (5 bases). Germline lookup yields CDR1 DFQATT and CDR2 SNEGSKA (reference sequence). V shed 2 bases and J shed 4 bases, with 17 bases lying between them. This CDR3 comprises 15 residues. CDR3 amino acids: CSARSRDWGSYGYTF. DNA for the CDR3: TGCAGTGCTAGATCTAGGGACTGGGGAAGCTATGGCTACACCTTC.

This clonotype was picked up many times. V is TRBV6-5 and J is TRBJ1-1; TRBD1 is a possible D gene (5 bases). The V and J ends lost 6 bases and 5 bases respectively, with 16 bases between them. The CDR3 totals 14 residues. Germline CDR1 reads MNHEY; CDR2 reads SVGAGI. The CDR3 sequence is CASRYGGGETEAFF. For the CDR3, the DNA is TGTGCCAGCAGATACGGGGGGGGGGAGACTGAAGCTTTCTTT.

The V gene is TRBV20-1, the J gene TRBJ2-7; 8 nucleotides agree with TRBD1. J lost 6 bases, V lost 6 bases, and 19 bases had no gene match. The CDR3 runs 16 residues. Germline CDR1 and CDR2: DFQATT and SNEGSKA (reference sequence). The CDR3 spells CSAEGTGESLLLEQYF. The CDR3 DNA reads TGCAGTGCGGAAGGGACAGGCGAAAGTCTACTACTCGAGCAGTACTTC.

This clonotype has at least ten counts. This rearrangement joins TRBV19 to TRBJ1-5; no reliable D call. From germline, CDR1 is LNHDA and CDR2 SQIVND (reference sequence). The CDR3 is 13 residues long. V was pared by 4 bases and J by 7 bases, with 11 bases between. The CDR3: CASSTPVGQPQHF. DNA of the CDR3: TGTGCCAGTAGTACCCCAGTGGGGCAGCCCCAGCATTTT. Full variable domain (rest looked up from reference TRBV19 and TRBJ1-5): DGGITQSPKYLFRKEGQNVTLSCEQNLNHDAMYWYRQDPGQGLRLIYYSQIVNDFQKGDIAEGYSVSREKKESFPLTVTSAQKNPTAFYLCASSTPVGQPQHFGDGTRLSIL.

This clonotype has a count of ten or more. The V call is TRBV29-1, the J call TRBJ2-7; D remains unclear. This CDR3 contains 12 residues. V lost 7 bases and J 6 bases, leaving 16 bases between the germline ends. From germline, CDR1 is SQVTM and CDR2 ANQGSEA. The CDR3 region is CSGGEGNIEQYF. In DNA form, the CDR3 reads TGCAGCGGAGGTGAAGGGAACATCGAGCAGTACTTC.